Listed below are T cell receptor beta chains from one sample, sequenced in a study of early T cells in non-severe SARS-CoV-2 infection. MiXCR was run by TCRdb on the 5' RACE reads, yielding one entry per CDR3 protein. The sample lists 49,000 or so distinct CDR3 sequences, about 6.3% occurring once. This specimen was whole blood, taken at baseline. Every receptor here comes from an adult who was a healthcare worker with PCR-confirmed SARS-CoV-2 infection or an uninfected control (not recorded which). Each CDR3 is given with its conserved first and last residue. The D gene is left open where the match is weak. Size tells how often a clone was seen (once, few, many) or the class of an expanded clone, and some rows leave it out.

D gene: TRBD2; clone size: -; J gene: TRBJ2-5; V gene: TRBV20-1; CDR3 DNA: TGCAGTGCGACCTCCCTAGCGGGGGTGGTGACCCAGTACTTC; CDR3 protein: CSATSLAGVVTQYF
D gene: TRBD1; clone size: -; J gene: TRBJ1-1; V gene: TRBV20-1; CDR3 DNA: TGCAGTGCTAGAGGGACAGGGATGAACACTGAAGCTTTCTTT; CDR3 protein: CSARGTGMNTEAFF
D gene: -; clone size: many; J gene: TRBJ2-1; V gene: TRBV12-3/TRBV12-4; CDR3 DNA: TGTGCCAGCAGGGTCCTCGAGGGTGAGCAGTTCTTC; CDR3 protein: CASRVLEGEQFF
D gene: TRBD1; clone size: many; J gene: TRBJ1-1; V gene: TRBV9; CDR3 DNA: TGTGCCAGCAGCGTAAGGTTAGGGACAGCTGAAGCTTTCTTT; CDR3 protein: CASSVRLGTAEAFF
D gene: TRBD1; clone size: many; J gene: TRBJ1-1; V gene: TRBV5-6; CDR3 DNA: TGTGCCAGCAGCCCCGGGGACAGAGTTAACACTGAAGCTTTCTTT; CDR3 protein: CASSPGDRVNTEAFF
D gene: -; clone size: -; J gene: TRBJ1-4; V gene: TRBV12-3/TRBV12-4; CDR3 DNA: TGTGCCAGCAGTAGAGCCGGGTTCTTTCGAAAACTGTTTTTT; CDR3 protein: CASSRAGFFRKLFF
D gene: -; clone size: few; J gene: TRBJ2-7; V gene: TRBV5-3; CDR3 DNA: TGTGCCAGAAGACAATTTGAAAACGAGCAGTACTTC; CDR3 protein: CARRQFENEQYF
D gene: -; clone size: -; J gene: TRBJ1-1; V gene: TRBV5-1; CDR3 DNA: TGCGCCAGCAGCGTATCGCGAGCCACTGAAGCTTTCTTT; CDR3 protein: CASSVSRATEAFF
D gene: -; clone size: few; J gene: TRBJ2-1; V gene: TRBV24-1; CDR3 DNA: TGTGCCACCAGTGATCCCCGACAGGCGCTGACTTACAATGAGCAGTTCTTC; CDR3 protein: CATSDPRQALTYNEQFF
D gene: -; clone size: few; J gene: TRBJ2-1; V gene: TRBV29-1; CDR3 DNA: TGCAGCGTTGAAGAGGGGAAGGCCGGTGATGAGCAGTTCTTC; CDR3 protein: CSVEEGKAGDEQFF
D gene: -; clone size: many; J gene: TRBJ1-2; V gene: TRBV19; CDR3 DNA: TGTGCCAGTAGTAACCCTACGGGCGACTATGGCTACACCTTC; CDR3 protein: CASSNPTGDYGYTF
D gene: -; clone size: many; J gene: TRBJ2-5; V gene: TRBV25-1; CDR3 DNA: TGTGCCAGCAGTGAATATGCTTTCGGGGGACAAGAGACCCAGTACTTC; CDR3 protein: CASSEYAFGGQETQYF
D gene: -; clone size: many; J gene: TRBJ2-7; V gene: TRBV19; CDR3 DNA: TGTGCCAGTAGTATAGCGACCGAGCAGTACTTC; CDR3 protein: CASSIATEQYF
D gene: -; clone size: many; J gene: TRBJ1-1; V gene: TRBV7-9; CDR3 DNA: TGTGCCAGCAGTTTTGGAAACTCGAACACTGAAGCTTTCTTT; CDR3 protein: CASSFGNSNTEAFF
D gene: TRBD1; clone size: many; J gene: TRBJ2-7; V gene: TRBV29-1; CDR3 DNA: TGCAGCGTTCCTTCTGGGACAGGCGCCACGGGGCAGTACTTC; CDR3 protein: CSVPSGTGATGQYF
D gene: -; clone size: many; J gene: TRBJ1-3; V gene: TRBV5-4; CDR3 DNA: TGTGCCAGCACCACAAGGACTGGAAACACCATATATTTT; CDR3 protein: CASTTRTGNTIYF
D gene: -; clone size: -; J gene: TRBJ2-3; V gene: TRBV10-1; CDR3 DNA: TGCGCCAGCAGTGAGTCCCTAGCCACAGATACGCAGTATTTT; CDR3 protein: CASSESLATDTQYF
D gene: TRBD1; clone size: few; J gene: TRBJ2-7; V gene: TRBV28; CDR3 DNA: TGTGCCAGCAGTGATGGGACAGGGGTACTCCACGAGCAGTACTTC; CDR3 protein: CASSDGTGVLHEQYF
D gene: -; clone size: many; J gene: TRBJ2-7; V gene: TRBV7-2; CDR3 DNA: TGTGCCAGCAGCTGGAGGGGGTACTACGAGCAGTACTTC; CDR3 protein: CASSWRGYYEQYF
D gene: TRBD1; clone size: few; J gene: TRBJ2-1; V gene: TRBV7-2; CDR3 DNA: TGTGCCAGCAGCTTAGGGGGGACAGGGCGGCGAAATGAGCAGTTCTTC; CDR3 protein: CASSLGGTGRRNEQFF
D gene: -; clone size: many; J gene: TRBJ2-2; V gene: TRBV7-2; CDR3 DNA: TGTGCCAGCAGCTTACGGCCGCCCGGGGAGCTGTTTTTT; CDR3 protein: CASSLRPPGELFF
D gene: TRBD1; clone size: few; J gene: TRBJ1-1; V gene: TRBV5-8; CDR3 DNA: TGTGCCAGCAGCATCTGGGACAGGAGGAACACTGAAGCTTTCTTT; CDR3 protein: CASSIWDRRNTEAFF
D gene: TRBD2; clone size: many; J gene: TRBJ2-1; V gene: TRBV20-1; CDR3 DNA: TGCAGTGCCTCCGCCCCCAGACTAGCGGGGGCCCGGGGTGAGCAGTTCTTC; CDR3 protein: CSASAPRLAGARGEQFF
D gene: -; clone size: many; J gene: TRBJ2-2; V gene: TRBV3-1; CDR3 DNA: TGTGCCAGCAGTACCACCGGGGAGCTGTTTTTT; CDR3 protein: CASSTTGELFF
D gene: -; clone size: -; J gene: TRBJ2-2; V gene: TRBV20-1; CDR3 DNA: TGCAGTGCTAGGTTAAATGCAGGGAACACCGGGGAGCTGTTTTTT; CDR3 protein: CSARLNAGNTGELFF
D gene: -; clone size: -; J gene: TRBJ2-7; V gene: TRBV20-1; CDR3 DNA: TGCAGTGCTAGAGGGGAGGCCAGGACCTACGAGCAGTACTTC; CDR3 protein: CSARGEARTYEQYF
D gene: -; clone size: -; J gene: TRBJ1-6; V gene: TRBV12-3/TRBV12-4; CDR3 DNA: TGTGCCAGCAGTTTCCGACAGACCCAGAATTCACCCCTCCACTTT; CDR3 protein: CASSFRQTQNSPLHF
D gene: -; clone size: many; J gene: TRBJ2-3; V gene: TRBV5-5; CDR3 DNA: TGTGCCAGCAGCTTGGTAGGGACCACAGGAGATACGCAGTATTTT; CDR3 protein: CASSLVGTTGDTQYF
D gene: -; clone size: many; J gene: TRBJ1-3; V gene: TRBV11-2; CDR3 DNA: TGTGCCAGCAGCTTCCCGGGGGTCCCATCTGGAAACACCATATATTTT; CDR3 protein: CASSFPGVPSGNTIYF
D gene: TRBD1; clone size: -; J gene: TRBJ2-3; V gene: TRBV11-2; CDR3 DNA: TGTGCCAGCAGCTCCCGGACAGGGGAGCGCACAGATACGCAGTATTTT; CDR3 protein: CASSSRTGERTDTQYF
D gene: -; clone size: many; J gene: TRBJ1-1; V gene: TRBV29-1; CDR3 DNA: TGCAGCGCCCAGGGACAAATGAACACTGAAGCTTTCTTT; CDR3 protein: CSAQGQMNTEAFF
D gene: -; clone size: -; J gene: TRBJ2-7; V gene: TRBV29-1; CDR3 DNA: TGCAGCGTTGAACTCAATTTCTGCTACGAGCAGTACTTC; CDR3 protein: CSVELNFCYEQYF
D gene: TRBD1; clone size: -; J gene: TRBJ1-4; V gene: TRBV14; CDR3 DNA: TGTGCCAGCAGCCGCCTTAAGGGGGCCGTTGAAAAACTGTTTTTT; CDR3 protein: CASSRLKGAVEKLFF
D gene: TRBD1; clone size: many; J gene: TRBJ1-2; V gene: TRBV4-1; CDR3 DNA: TGCGCCAGCAGCCAAGGACAGGGGGCAAATACGGTGTTCTATGGCTACACCTTC; CDR3 protein: CASSQGQGANTVFYGYTF
D gene: -; clone size: -; J gene: TRBJ1-2; V gene: TRBV7-2; CDR3 DNA: TGTGCCAGCAGCTTCACAGTCGGCTATGGCTACACCTTC; CDR3 protein: CASSFTVGYGYTF
D gene: -; clone size: many; J gene: TRBJ1-5; V gene: TRBV29-1; CDR3 DNA: TGCAGCGTTGGCAGGGACACAAATCAGCCCCAGCATTTT; CDR3 protein: CSVGRDTNQPQHF
D gene: TRBD1; clone size: many; J gene: TRBJ1-6; V gene: TRBV18; CDR3 DNA: TGTGCCAGCTCACCACTCCCCCCAAGGACAGGGGTTAATTCACCCCTCCACTTT; CDR3 protein: CASSPLPPRTGVNSPLHF
D gene: -; clone size: many; J gene: TRBJ1-1; V gene: TRBV18; CDR3 DNA: TGTGCCAGCTCACCACAGGTTGGGGTTTTGGGCACTGAAGCTTTCTTT; CDR3 protein: CASSPQVGVLGTEAFF
D gene: -; clone size: few; J gene: TRBJ1-1; V gene: TRBV4-3; CDR3 DNA: TGCGCCAGCAGCCAAGTCTGGAAGCCAGGACAGCCGCCGAACACTGAAGCTTTCTTT; CDR3 protein: CASSQVWKPGQPPNTEAFF
D gene: -; clone size: few; J gene: TRBJ1-5; V gene: TRBV20-1; CDR3 DNA: TGCAGTGCTAGCGGACAAGGAAGGATTGCAGAGCAGCCCCAGCATTTT; CDR3 protein: CSASGQGRIAEQPQHF
D gene: -; clone size: few; J gene: TRBJ1-2; V gene: TRBV9; CDR3 DNA: TGTGCCAGCAGCGTAGGAATAGCAGTAGGCTATGGCTACACCTTC; CDR3 protein: CASSVGIAVGYGYTF
D gene: -; clone size: few; J gene: TRBJ2-2; V gene: TRBV7-2; CDR3 DNA: TGTGCCAGCAGCCTACAGGGTGGTGGCGGGGAGCTGTTTTTT; CDR3 protein: CASSLQGGGGELFF
D gene: -; clone size: many; J gene: TRBJ2-1; V gene: TRBV24-1; CDR3 DNA: TGTGCCACCAGTGATTTGGGAAATGAGCAGTTCTTC; CDR3 protein: CATSDLGNEQFF
D gene: -; clone size: few; J gene: TRBJ1-4; V gene: TRBV9; CDR3 DNA: TGTGCCAGCAGCGTGCAGGCCGGCGATGAAAAACTGTTTTTT; CDR3 protein: CASSVQAGDEKLFF
D gene: -; clone size: -; J gene: TRBJ2-1; V gene: TRBV12-3/TRBV12-4; CDR3 DNA: TGTGCCAGCAGCCCCATGGGAGGCAATGAGCAGTTCTTC; CDR3 protein: CASSPMGGNEQFF
D gene: -; clone size: many; J gene: TRBJ2-7; V gene: TRBV12-3/TRBV12-4; CDR3 DNA: TGTGCCAGCAGTTTAGGGGGGGAGCAGTACTTC; CDR3 protein: CASSLGGEQYF
D gene: -; clone size: many; J gene: TRBJ2-7; V gene: TRBV20-1; CDR3 DNA: TGCAGTGCTGGGGCCAAGGACGAGCAGTACTTC; CDR3 protein: CSAGAKDEQYF
D gene: -; clone size: few; J gene: TRBJ2-3; V gene: TRBV11-2; CDR3 DNA: TGTGCCAGCAGCTTATCCGCCAGCACAGATACGCAGTATTTT; CDR3 protein: CASSLSASTDTQYF
D gene: TRBD1; clone size: many; J gene: TRBJ2-7; V gene: TRBV6-1; CDR3 DNA: TGTGCCAGCAGTGCATCAGGGGGCTCCTACGAGCAGTACTTC; CDR3 protein: CASSASGGSYEQYF
D gene: -; clone size: many; J gene: TRBJ2-3; V gene: TRBV2; CDR3 DNA: TGTGCCAGCAGGATAAGAAGCACAGATACGCAGTATTTT; CDR3 protein: CASRIRSTDTQYF
D gene: -; clone size: many; J gene: TRBJ1-2; V gene: TRBV20-1; CDR3 DNA: TGCAGTGCTTGGGGACCTGAACAGGGCCCCGGCTACACCTTC; CDR3 protein: CSAWGPEQGPGYTF
D gene: -; clone size: -; J gene: TRBJ2-3; V gene: TRBV5-1; CDR3 DNA: TGCGCCAGCAGCTTGGGGAGGCGGATAATAACAGATACGCAGTATTTT; CDR3 protein: CASSLGRRIITDTQYF
D gene: TRBD1; clone size: many; J gene: TRBJ1-1; V gene: TRBV29-1; CDR3 DNA: TGCAGCGCCAAGGACAGGACGAACACTGAAGCTTTCTTT; CDR3 protein: CSAKDRTNTEAFF
D gene: TRBD1; clone size: many; J gene: TRBJ2-1; V gene: TRBV5-1; CDR3 DNA: TGCGCCAGCAGCTTGGCAAAAACGGGACAGCAGTACAATGAGCAGTTCTTC; CDR3 protein: CASSLAKTGQQYNEQFF